The clone carrying this T cell receptor (beta chain) has just a few counts. This specimen comes from a study of molecular identifiers for immune sequencing clone quantification. Looked up from germline, CDR1 is SGHVS and CDR2 is FQNEAQ. This CDR3 comprises 18 residues. V lost 5 bases and J lost 6; bases outside the gene matches: 22. TCRdb re-derived calls from the PCR reads in MiXCR, one entry per CDR3 protein. The data show roughly 100,000 distinct CDR3 sequences, with 35% seen just once and about 9.7% held by the top ten. V and J are TRBV7-8 and TRBJ2-7; 7 positions agree with TRBD2. Specimen: naive CD8+ T cells from blood, with Jurkat cell RNA spiked in. Sample subset: FACS-sorted CD8+CD4-CCR7+CD45RA+ naive T cells. The TCR sequence derives from a human donor in good health. Some libraries in this study had Jurkat cell RNA spiked in. The CDR3 loop is CASSALAFRGRDYAEQYF. CDR3 DNA sequence: TGTGCCAGCAGCGCCTTAGCATTCCGGGGACGGGACTATGCCGAGCAGTACTTC. The whole variable domain, filled in from reference TRBV7-8 and TRBJ2-7, reads GAGVSQSPRYKVAKRGQDVALRCDPISGHVSLFWYQQALGQGPEFLTYFQNEAQLDKSGLPSDRFFAERPEGSVSTLKIQRTQQEDSAVYLCASSALAFRGRDYAEQYFGPGTRLTVT.